This T cell receptor (beta chain) was identified in a study of early T cells in non-severe SARS-CoV-2 infection. Overall study: Alpha and beta chains were unpaired, from unsorted whole-blood bulk RNA. Overall study results and limits: In VDJdb matching, anti-spike CD8 responses were favored while private and CD4 specificities went missing.

Unique molecular identifiers were added to individual cDNA molecules. MiXCR was run by TCRdb on the 5' RACE reads, yielding one entry per CDR3 protein. In the table there are about 80,000 distinct CDR3 sequences, about 12% of which are singletons. The V gene's germline CDR1 is SQVTM and CDR2 ANQGSEA. J lost 4 bases, V lost 4 bases, and 17 bases had no gene match. The CDR3 has 17 amino acids. This clonotype appeared many times. Antigen unknown. The sequenced sample was whole blood, obtained at baseline. The J gene is TRBJ2-5, the V gene TRBV29-1; 8 nucleotides match TRBD1. The receptor's source is an adult who was a healthcare worker with PCR-confirmed SARS-CoV-2 infection or an uninfected control (not recorded which). The donor label of this sample is uncertain. CDR3 protein: CSVVVVGQGPLGETQYF. The CDR3 region has the DNA TGCAGCGTTGTCGTCGTTGGACAGGGCCCTCTGGGAGAGACCCAGTACTTC.